This T cell receptor (beta chain) was obtained from a study of T cell responses to AZD1222 COVID-19 vaccine. General observations from the study: Donors in the cohort were predominantly white British and more often female, and clonal diversity was possibly underestimated.

The CDR3 is made up of 15 amino acids. The ends were cut back, 9 bases at V and 0 bases at J, with 12 bases in the middle. Germline loops: CDR1 LNHDA, CDR2 SQIVND (reference sequence). To note about this clone: Its antigen is still unknown.

TCRdb's copy holds only in-frame clones and misses some; the assay was immunoSEQ multiplex PCR. The data show roughly 100,000 clones, roughly nine tenths seen once. J is TRBJ1-6 and V is TRBV19; D is ambiguous. This receptor was obtained from an adult in good health. Sequenced here: peripheral blood, sampled on day 0 of AZD1222 vaccination. This CDR3 reads CASHPSSSYNSPLHF. The CDR3 DNA reads as TGTGCCAGCCACCCAAGCAGCTCCTATAATTCACCCCTCCACTTT.